The entry below gives a single T cell receptor beta chain sequence along with its context. Its antigen is not known. The source of the sample is a study of T-cell reconstitution after alpha-beta-depleted transplantation in children. Study results and limitations: Surviving recipient T cells and thymic progenitors underlay high day-60 TCRbeta diversity in some patients. Several hundred graft clones that had expanded were reportedly the source of alpha-beta T cells about two months after transplant. T-cell counts and diversity at one year following transplant were attributed mainly to newly produced T cells.

Germline V CDR1 and CDR2: LNHDA, SQIVND (reference sequence). V was pared by 7 bases and J by 4 bases, with 10 bases of the junction left unmatched. The CDR3 is made up of 15 amino acids. Library preparation (for TCRbeta) was performed with unique molecular identifiers. TCRdb ran MiXCR on the PCR reads and lists one entry per CDR3 protein. The table includes 450,000 to 550,000 distinct CDR3 sequences, approximately 10% detected once. Specimen: PBMCs, mostly from graft donor cells, collected 180 days after TCRalphabeta/CD19-depleted stem cell transplant. The receptor was derived from a female patient aged 2 to 10 who had a stem cell transplant for aplastic anemia, so the T cells may come from the graft donor. V usage is TRBV19 and J usage is TRBJ1-5, with 7 bases that match TRBD1. The CDR3 spells CASKRDSPTNQPQHF. CDR3 in DNA: TGTGCCAGTAAAAGGGACAGTCCAACGAATCAGCCCCAGCATTTT.